The 16 T cell receptor beta chains below come from one sample, sequenced in a study of T cell responses to AZD1222 COVID-19 vaccine. Profiled with immunoSEQ multiplex PCR; TCRdb holds only in-frame clones, not every one. The table lists 75,000 to 95,000 clones, around 90% of them singletons. This material consisted of peripheral blood, taken 28 days after the second AZD1222 dose. The receptors originated from an adult who received the AZD1222 COVID-19 vaccine.

V usage is TRBV6-2 or TRBV6-3 and J usage is TRBJ2-5, with 7 bases matching TRBD2. The germline gives CDR1 MNHEY, CDR2 SVGEGT. CDR3 length: 16 amino acids. V lost 1 base and J lost 5; bases outside the gene matches: 10. The CDR3 sequence is CASSYYGLGNLETQYF. DNA for the CDR3: TGTGCCAGCAGTTACTACGGACTAGGAAACTTGGAGACCCAGTACTTC.

The chain couples TRBV4-3 to TRBJ2-3; D could derive from TRBD1 or TRBD2 (6 bases each). Trimming stripped 3 bases from V and 1 base from J, with 14 bases between. Looked up from germline, CDR1 is LGHNA and CDR2 is YSLEER. The CDR3 covers 16 residues. DNA for the CDR3: TGCGCCAGCAGCCAGCGCGAGGGGGGCGGCACAGATACGCAGTATTTT. It specifies CASSQREGGGTDTQYF.

The chain is built from TRBV7-2 and TRBJ2-5; D is ambiguous. V was pared by 2 bases and J by 3 bases, with 10 bases between. The CDR3 runs 14 residues. In germline, CDR1 is SGHTA, CDR2 FQGNSA. The CDR3 region has the DNA TGTGCCAGCAGCTTAACCGGCCCCGAAGAGACCCAGTACTTC. Protein: CASSLTGPEETQYF.

For this clone: The same CDR3 also results from other DNA sequences found in this sample. J is TRBJ1-1 and V is TRBV27; D remains unclear. From germline, CDR1 is MNHEY and CDR2 SMNVEV (reference sequence). The CDR3 spans 12 residues. Trimming shortened V by 5 bases and J by 0 bases, and 4 bases separated the two germline ends. The CDR3 protein is CASSRVNTEAFF. CDR3 DNA: TGTGCCAGCAGTCGGGTGAACACTGAAGCTTTCTTT.

The chain has TRBV5-4 and TRBJ2-3; 8 bases agree with TRBD2. There are 16 residues in the CDR3. After removal of 4 bases from V and 4 bases from J, the junction contained 11 bases not matched to a gene. Germline assignment: CDR1 SGHNT and CDR2 YYREEE (reference sequence). The CDR3 is CASSGGPGLEADTQYF. CDR3 coding DNA: TGTGCCAGCAGCGGAGGACCGGGACTAGAGGCAGATACGCAGTATTTT.

V is TRBV5-6 and J is TRBJ1-1; possibly TRBD1 for D (6 bases). The ends were cut back, 0 bases at V and 4 bases at J, with 13 bases in the middle. The CDR3 loop spans 15 amino acids. Germline CDR1 SGHDT, CDR2 YYEEEE. The CDR3 spells CASSLVTGYGTEAFF. The CDR3 region has the DNA TGTGCCAGCAGCTTGGTAACAGGGTACGGCACTGAAGCTTTCTTT.

The chain is built from TRBV7-2 and TRBJ2-1, with D possibly being TRBD1 (5 bases). Germline CDR1 is SGHTA and CDR2 is FQGNSA. Trimming removed 2 bases at V and 5 bases at J, with 13 bases between. CDR3 length: 15 residues. CDR3 in amino acids: CASSLTRQFDNEQFF. CDR3 DNA sequence: TGTGCCAGCAGCTTAACGCGACAGTTCGACAATGAGCAGTTCTTC.

The chain carries TRBV6-5 and TRBJ2-2; no definite D call. The germline V and J ends were trimmed by 2 bases and 4 bases, with 11 bases remaining between them. This CDR3 is 15 amino acids long. CDR1 MNHEY and CDR2 SVGAGI come from the germline V gene. The CDR3 nucleotides read TGTGCCAGCAGTTACCCTCCCGTCCCCACCGGGGAGCTGTTTTTT. Translating gives CASSYPPVPTGELFF.

The genes are TRBV13 and TRBJ2-5; 7 bases align to TRBD1. V shed 5 bases and J 3 bases; nucleotides not matched to a gene: 6. Per germline, CDR1 PRHDT and CDR2 FYEKMQ (reference sequence). This CDR3 has 14 amino acids. DNA of the CDR3: TGTGCCAGCAGCCCCCGGGACAGAGAAGAGACCCAGTACTTC. Its protein is CASSPRDREETQYF.

The chain links TRBV9 to TRBJ2-5; 8 bases line up with TRBD1. Losses at the gene ends were 4 bases for V and 5 bases for J; bases not matched to a gene: 10. Germline V gene data show CDR1 as SGDLS and CDR2 as YYNGEE. This CDR3 comprises 15 residues. The CDR3 region is CASSPRTGYGETQYF. The CDR3 nucleotides are TGTGCCAGCAGCCCGCGGACAGGGTATGGGGAGACCCAGTACTTC.

This chain uses TRBV7-9 with TRBJ2-3; 11 positions match TRBD2. The CDR3 has 15 amino acids. Germline V lookup: CDR1 SEHNR, CDR2 FQNEAQ (reference sequence). The V gene end was trimmed by 0 bases and the J gene end by 4 bases; junction bases not matched to a gene: 0. CDR3: CASSLASGGADTQYF. In nucleotides, the CDR3 is TGTGCCAGCAGCTTAGCTAGCGGGGGGGCAGATACGCAGTATTTT.

The chain has TRBV18 and TRBJ1-2; D is unresolved. The CDR3 contains 14 residues. Germline V gene data show CDR1 as KGHSH and CDR2 as LQKENI. V was clipped by 0 bases and J by 7 bases, with 12 bases between them. The CDR3 sequence: CASSPPNSIGGYTF. The CDR3 DNA reads as TGTGCCAGCTCACCACCGAACAGCATAGGTGGCTACACCTTC.

The J gene is TRBJ1-2, the V gene TRBV19; D gene uncertain. The CDR3 covers 12 residues. V was trimmed by 3 bases and J by 6 bases, leaving 8 bases between them. In germline, CDR1 is LNHDA, CDR2 SQIVND (reference sequence). The CDR3: CASSIIGNGYTF. DNA for the CDR3: TGTGCCAGTAGTATTATCGGGAATGGCTACACCTTC.

CDR3 region: CAWRSGFGGNQPQHF. CDR3 coding DNA: TGTGCCTGGAGATCGGGGTTTGGGGGCAATCAGCCCCAGCATTTT. The V and J genes are TRBV30 and TRBJ1-5, with D unclear. The CDR3 runs 15 residues. Between the trimmed V and J ends, which lost 3 bases and 2 bases, there was a span of 14 bases. The germline V gene encodes CDR1 GTSNPN and CDR2 SVGIG (reference sequence).

The V and J genes are TRBV7-9 and TRBJ2-7; D may be TRBD2 (6 bases). Trimming left V 5 bases short and J 2 bases short, with 19 bases between. The CDR3 runs to 16 residues. Looked up from germline, CDR1 is SEHNR and CDR2 is FQNEAQ (reference sequence). In DNA form, the CDR3 reads TGTGCCAGCAGCCCCCGGGGCGGCGGGAAGACCTACGAGCAGTACTTC. Translating it yields CASSPRGGGKTYEQYF.

CDR3 sequence reads: CASSRLIQETQYF. CDR3 bases: TGTGCCAGCAGCCGACTGATCCAAGAGACCCAGTACTTC. The V and J genes are TRBV12-3 or TRBV12-4 and TRBJ2-5; D is unresolved. This CDR3 is built from 13 residues. V lost 6 bases to trimming and J lost 1 base, with 9 bases between them.